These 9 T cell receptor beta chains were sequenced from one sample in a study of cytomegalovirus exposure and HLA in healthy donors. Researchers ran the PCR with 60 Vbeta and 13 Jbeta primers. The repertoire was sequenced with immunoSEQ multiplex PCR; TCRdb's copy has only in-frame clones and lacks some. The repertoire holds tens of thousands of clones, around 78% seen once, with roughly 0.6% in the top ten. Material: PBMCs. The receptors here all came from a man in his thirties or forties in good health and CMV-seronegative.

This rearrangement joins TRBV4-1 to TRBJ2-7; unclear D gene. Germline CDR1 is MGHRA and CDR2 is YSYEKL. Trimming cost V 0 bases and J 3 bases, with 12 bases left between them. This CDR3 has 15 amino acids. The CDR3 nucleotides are TGCGCCAGCAGCCAAGATGATTCCGGCTACTACGAGCAGTACGTC. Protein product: CASSQDDSGYYEQYV.

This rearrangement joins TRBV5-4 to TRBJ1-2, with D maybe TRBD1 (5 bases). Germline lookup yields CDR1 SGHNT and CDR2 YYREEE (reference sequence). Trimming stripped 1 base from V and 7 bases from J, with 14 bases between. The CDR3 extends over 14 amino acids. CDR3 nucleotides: TGTGCCAGCAGCTTGTACGAGAAGGGGTCTGGCTACACCTTC. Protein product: CASSLYEKGSGYTF.

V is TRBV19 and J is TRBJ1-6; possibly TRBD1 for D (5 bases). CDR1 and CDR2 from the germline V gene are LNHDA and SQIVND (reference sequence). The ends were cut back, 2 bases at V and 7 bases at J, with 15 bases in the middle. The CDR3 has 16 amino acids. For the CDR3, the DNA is TGTGCCAGTAGTATAATGGTGTCAGGGAACAATTCACCCCTCCACTTT. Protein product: CASSIMVSGNNSPLHF.

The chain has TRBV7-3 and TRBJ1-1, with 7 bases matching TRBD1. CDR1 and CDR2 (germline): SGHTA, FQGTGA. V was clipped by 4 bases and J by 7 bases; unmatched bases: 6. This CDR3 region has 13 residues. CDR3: CASSWDSSYEAFF. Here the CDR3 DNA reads TGTGCCAGCAGCTGGGACAGCAGCTATGAAGCTTTCTTT.

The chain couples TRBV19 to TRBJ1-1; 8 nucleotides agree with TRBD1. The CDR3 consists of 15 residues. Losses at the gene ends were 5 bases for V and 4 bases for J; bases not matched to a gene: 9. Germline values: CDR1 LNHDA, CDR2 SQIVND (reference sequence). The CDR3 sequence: CASSAGTGVFTEAFF. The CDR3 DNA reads TGTGCCAGTAGTGCGGGGACAGGCGTATTCACTGAAGCTTTCTTT.

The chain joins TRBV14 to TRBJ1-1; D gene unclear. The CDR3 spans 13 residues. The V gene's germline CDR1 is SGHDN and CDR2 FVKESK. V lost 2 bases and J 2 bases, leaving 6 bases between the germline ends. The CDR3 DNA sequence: TGTGCCAGCAGCCAACAGGTAAACACTGAAGCTTTCTTT. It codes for CASSQQVNTEAFF. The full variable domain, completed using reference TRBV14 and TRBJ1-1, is EAGVTQFPSHSVIEKGQTVTLRCDPISGHDNLYWYRRVMGKEIKFLLHFVKESKQDESGMPNNRFLAERTGGTYSTLKVQPAELEDSGVYFCASSQQVNTEAFFGQGTRLTVV.

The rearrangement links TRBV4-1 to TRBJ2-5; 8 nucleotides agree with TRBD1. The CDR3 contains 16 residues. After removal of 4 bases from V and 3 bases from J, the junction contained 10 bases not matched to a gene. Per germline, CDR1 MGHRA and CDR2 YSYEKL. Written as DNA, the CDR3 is TGCGCCAGCAGCCTTCTCTCGACAGGGGCAGAAGAGACCCAGTACTTC. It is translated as CASSLLSTGAEETQYF.

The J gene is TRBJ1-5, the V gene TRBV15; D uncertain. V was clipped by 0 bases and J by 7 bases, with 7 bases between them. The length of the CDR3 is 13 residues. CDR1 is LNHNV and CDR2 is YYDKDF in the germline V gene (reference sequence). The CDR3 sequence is CATSRDVLQPQHF. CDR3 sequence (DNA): TGTGCCACCAGCAGAGATGTGTTACAGCCCCAGCATTTT.

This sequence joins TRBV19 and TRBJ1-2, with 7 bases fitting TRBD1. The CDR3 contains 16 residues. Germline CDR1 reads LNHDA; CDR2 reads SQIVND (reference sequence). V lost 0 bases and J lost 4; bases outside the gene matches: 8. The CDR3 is CASSIDRDSPIYGYTF. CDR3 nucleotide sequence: TGTGCCAGTAGTATAGATCGGGACAGCCCAATCTATGGCTACACCTTC.